These T cell receptor beta chains were read from a single sample in a study of blood T cell repertoires in COVID-19. The table came from immunoSEQ multiplex PCR; TCRdb's copy has only in-frame clones and leaves some out. The sample contains fewer than 250,000 clones, more than 70% of which appear only once. The sample comprised peripheral blood. All receptors come from a woman aged 45-65 years with acute or convalescent COVID-19. Each CDR3 is given with its conserved first and last residue. Each record gives: J gene, V gene, clone size, D gene, CDR3 protein, CDR3 DNA. A D gene is named only where the DNA matches it firmly. A clone size is listed for some rows: how often the clone was seen (once, few, many), or a class if it is expanded.

TRBJ2-3 TRBV24-1 few NA CATSGWLGGPDTQYF TGTGCCACCAGTGGGTGGCTAGGGGGACCAGATACGCAGTATTTT
TRBJ2-7 TRBV13 NA NA CASSLGGSPPYEQYF TGTGCCAGCAGCTTAGGCGGGAGCCCCCCCTACGAGCAGTACTTC
TRBJ2-1 TRBV29-1 NA NA CSVAGREDNEQFF TGCAGCGTTGCTGGCAGGGAAGACAATGAGCAGTTCTTC
TRBJ2-3 TRBV11-3 NA NA CASSLGTNPADTQYF TGTGCCAGCAGCTTAGGGACTAATCCGGCGGATACGCAGTATTTT
TRBJ1-1 TRBV2 NA NA CASSVETLNTEAFF TGTGCCAGCAGTGTCGAGACTTTGAACACTGAAGCTTTCTTT
TRBJ1-2 TRBV15 NA NA CATSRDERGSYGYTF TGTGCCACCAGCAGAGATGAAAGGGGATCCTATGGCTACACCTTC
TRBJ1-1 TRBV19 NA TRBD1 CASSDRGNTEAFF TGTGCCAGTAGTGACAGGGGGAACACTGAAGCTTTCTTT
TRBJ2-1 TRBV3-1/TRBV3-2 once NA CASSQVRKEQFF TGTGCCAGCAGCCAAGTGAGAAAGGAGCAGTTCTTC
TRBJ2-3 TRBV7-7 NA NA CASSPGWGAQYF TGTGCCAGCAGTCCCGGCTGGGGGGCGCAGTATTTT
TRBJ2-2 TRBV7-2 once NA CASKSIGGLNTGELFF TGTGCCAGCAAGAGTATTGGGGGGTTGAACACCGGGGAGCTGTTTTTT
TRBJ2-1 TRBV3-1/TRBV3-2 NA TRBD2 CASSPGVLAGGNEQFF TGTGCCAGCAGCCCCGGCGTGTTAGCGGGGGGAAATGAGCAGTTCTTC
TRBJ1-5 TRBV19 NA NA CASTGSLSNQPQHF TGTGCCAGTACGGGATCTCTTAGCAATCAGCCCCAGCATTTT
TRBJ2-2 TRBV6-5 NA NA CASSLKTGELFF TGTGCCAGCAGCCTAAAGACAGGGGAGCTGTTTTTT
TRBJ1-1 TRBV5-6 NA NA CASSLPHGSDTEAFF TGTGCCAGCAGCTTGCCTCACGGGTCGGATACTGAAGCTTTCTTT
TRBJ2-5 TRBV2 NA TRBD2 CAGGGLAGEETQYF TGTGCCGGCGGGGGGCTAGCGGGAGAGGAGACCCAGTACTTC
TRBJ1-3 TRBV4-1 NA TRBD1 CASSQGQGPVGDTIYF TGCGCCAGCAGCCAGGGACAGGGACCGGTCGGGGACACCATATATTTT
TRBJ2-2 TRBV27 NA TRBD2 CASSTQAGRLGGELFF TGTGCCAGCAGTACCCAAGCGGGAAGGTTGGGCGGGGAGCTGTTTTTT
TRBJ2-7 TRBV5-1 NA NA CASSLGDFTYEQYF TGCGCCAGCAGCTTGGGTGACTTTACCTACGAGCAGTACTTC
TRBJ2-7 TRBV24-1 NA NA CATSDRGRSYEQYF TGTGCCACCAGTGACAGGGGAAGGTCCTACGAGCAGTACTTC
TRBJ2-3 TRBV6-6 NA TRBD2 CASSPRGGVAPDTQYF TGTGCCAGCAGTCCCCGGGGGGGAGTAGCCCCAGATACGCAGTATTTT
TRBJ2-1 TRBV19 NA NA CATQGLPSSYNEQFF TGTGCCACGCAGGGATTACCTAGCTCCTACAATGAGCAGTTCTTC
TRBJ2-7 TRBV19 once TRBD2 CASSTSIAGDNEQYF TGTGCCAGTAGTACCTCCATAGCGGGAGATAACGAGCAGTACTTC
TRBJ2-1 TRBV2 NA NA CASSDMGAWESSYNEQFF TGTGCCAGCAGTGATATGGGTGCCTGGGAGAGCTCCTACAATGAGCAGTTCTTC
TRBJ1-6 TRBV15 NA TRBD1 CATSRKSRDSNSPLHF TGTGCCACCAGCAGAAAAAGCCGGGACAGCAATTCACCCCTCCACTTT
TRBJ2-3 TRBV5-6 NA NA CASSRRGASGVDTQYF TGTGCCAGCAGCCGACGGGGGGCCAGTGGGGTAGATACGCAGTATTTT
TRBJ2-6 TRBV28 NA NA CASSLGGTGTGANVLTF TGTGCCAGCAGTTTAGGGGGTACAGGGACTGGGGCCAACGTCCTGACTTTC
TRBJ2-5 TRBV9 NA TRBD1 CASSPARGQGWETQYF TGTGCCAGCAGCCCAGCAAGGGGACAGGGGTGGGAGACCCAGTACTTC
TRBJ2-1 TRBV21-1 NA NA CASSKVANSGTNEQFF TGTGCCAGCAGCAAAGTAGCTAATAGCGGGACGAATGAGCAGTTCTTC
TRBJ2-5 TRBV10-3 NA TRBD2 CAISDPTSGLPQETQYF TGTGCCATCAGTGACCCAACTAGCGGCCTCCCCCAAGAGACCCAGTACTTC
TRBJ1-2 TRBV15 NA TRBD1 CATSKNRGYGYTF TGTGCCACCAGCAAGAACAGGGGCTATGGCTACACCTTC
TRBJ1-6 TRBV27 NA NA CASSRLRSSYNSPLHF TGTGCCAGCAGCCGATTGAGGAGCTCCTATAATTCACCCCTCCACTTT
TRBJ2-7 TRBV6-6 once NA CASSLGTLYEQYF TGTGCCAGCAGCCTCGGGACTCTCTACGAGCAGTACTTC
TRBJ2-7 TRBV3-1/TRBV3-2 NA TRBD1 CASSQQGAGEQYF TGTGCCAGCAGCCAGCAGGGGGCTGGTGAGCAGTACTTC
TRBJ2-7 TRBV9 NA TRBD1 CAAAEGQGLYEQYF TGTGCCGCGGCGGAGGGACAGGGCCTCTACGAGCAGTACTTC
TRBJ2-5 TRBV28 NA NA CASSSTDYQETQYF TGTGCCAGCAGTTCCACAGACTATCAAGAGACCCAGTACTTC
TRBJ2-5 TRBV3-1/TRBV3-2 once TRBD2 CASSPATSGPDQETQYF TGTGCCAGCAGCCCAGCCACTAGCGGACCCGACCAAGAGACCCAGTACTTC
TRBJ1-2 TRBV10-2 NA NA CASSDLGAGTDDNYGYTF TGCGCCAGCAGTGACCTGGGGGCAGGGACCGACGACAACTATGGCTACACCTTC
TRBJ1-1 TRBV5-6 NA NA CASSLGPVWGGYGTEAFF TGTGCCAGCAGCTTGGGCCCCGTCTGGGGGGGCTACGGGACTGAAGCTTTCTTT
TRBJ1-1 TRBV19 NA NA CASTPAGRAYSEAFF TGTGCCAGCACCCCCGCGGGAAGGGCTTATAGTGAAGCTTTCTTT
TRBJ2-3 TRBV5-1 NA NA CASSLFRGDTQYF TGCGCCAGCAGCTTGTTTCGGGGAGATACGCAGTATTTT
TRBJ2-7 TRBV7-2 NA TRBD2 CASSKGTSGSYEQYF TGTGCCAGCAGCAAAGGGACTAGCGGGAGCTACGAGCAGTACTTC
TRBJ2-2 TRBV2 few NA CASRLKGGSRNGELFF TGTGCCAGCAGACTAAAGGGGGGGAGTAGGAACGGGGAGCTGTTTTTT
TRBJ2-1 TRBV12-3/TRBV12-4 NA NA CASRLDSYNEQFF TGTGCCAGCAGACTAGATTCCTACAATGAGCAGTTCTTC
TRBJ2-1 TRBV28 few TRBD1 CASRLRDRHAGEQFF TGTGCCAGCAGACTCCGGGACAGGCACGCTGGAGAGCAGTTCTTC
TRBJ2-7 TRBV27 NA TRBD2 CASSFGTSAEQYF TGTGCCAGCAGTTTTGGGACTAGCGCCGAGCAGTACTTC
TRBJ2-3 TRBV27 NA TRBD2 CASSLAGGADTQYF TGTGCCAGCAGTCTAGCGGGAGGAGCAGATACGCAGTATTTT
TRBJ1-1 TRBV9 NA TRBD1 CASSVGTGNTEAFF TGTGCCAGCAGCGTTGGGACAGGGAACACTGAAGCTTTCTTT
TRBJ2-3 TRBV5-1 NA TRBD2 CASSFGRVAIMSTDTQYF TGCGCCAGCAGCTTCGGGAGGGTAGCCATTATGAGCACAGATACGCAGTATTTT
TRBJ2-7 TRBV28 NA NA CASSLEGPGDEQYF TGTGCCAGCAGTTTGGAGGGACCCGGGGACGAGCAGTACTTC
TRBJ2-3 TRBV13 NA NA CASSSSTGWDGGRTDTQYF TGTGCCAGCAGCTCGTCGACAGGGTGGGACGGGGGACGCACAGATACGCAGTATTTT